In this sample, the clone carrying this T cell receptor (beta chain) turned up a few times. Its target is not known. Treatment in this sample: roughly ten-day PBMC culture with coronavirus spike peptide pools or control peptides (ViraFEST assay). This record comes from a study of vaccination and CD4 T cells after COVID-19. Study information: Of the convalescent patients, who were SARS-CoV-2 positive by nasal swab PCR, 9 or 10 had mild and one severe disease.

Sequencing of the DNA from cultured CD4+ T cells was carried out with the Oncomine TCR Beta short-read assay. TCRdb re-called the PCR reads through MiXCR, storing one row per CDR3 protein. The sample has about 15,000 distinct CDR3 sequences, around four fifths seen once; the top ten hold approximately 11%. Findings and limits, study-wide: Detection of a median around 85% of reactive clones in convalescent patients was confined to the period after vaccination.

Sequencing used CD4+ T cells from blood, cultured in vitro. This receptor was taken from a human donor who had recovered from COVID-19.

Written as DNA, the CDR3 is TGTGCCAGCAGTCTAAAACCAAAGCCCACAGGGAGGCATGGCTACACCTTC. This encodes CASSLKPKPTGRHGYTF. The V and J genes are TRBV27 and TRBJ1-2; D is possibly TRBD1 (6 bases). The germline V gene encodes CDR1 MNHEY and CDR2 SMNVEV (reference sequence). The CDR3 is made up of 17 amino acids. Trimming stripped 5 bases from V and 6 bases from J, with 25 bases between.